The 7 T cell receptor beta chains presented below share a single source sample, sequenced in a study of T cell changes during pregnancy in multiple sclerosis. The repertoire was sequenced with immunoSEQ multiplex PCR; TCRdb's copy has only in-frame clones and lacks some. The data show roughly 50,000 clones, approximately 92% seen once. The sample was peripheral blood, taken after pregnancy. The origin of the receptors is a female donor in good health, enrolled as a control in a pregnancy study.

Note on this clone: A read error may produce the germline difference seen at one junction end. The CDR3 reads CASSKDGLNTGELFF. CDR3 bases: TGTGCTAGCAGCAAGGACGGACTAAACACCGGGGAGCTGTTTTTT. This rearrangement joins TRBV7-7 to TRBJ2-2; possible D gene TRBD2, 6 bases. This CDR3 region has 15 residues. From germline, CDR1 is SSHAT and CDR2 FNYEAQ (reference sequence).

The DNA for the CDR3 is TGCGCCAGCAAGAGGACTAAGGAAGAGACCCAGTACTTC. Its protein product is CASKRTKEETQYF. V usage is TRBV5-1 and J usage is TRBJ2-5; D may be TRBD2 (6 bases). The V end lost 6 bases, the J end lost 3 bases, and 12 bases lay between the germline ends. The CDR3 runs to 13 residues. CDR1 is SGHRS and CDR2 is YFSETQ in the germline V gene.

As DNA, the CDR3 is TGTGCCTGGAGTGTAGTTGGGGTCTTGAATAGCGGAAGAGTAGATGAGCAGTTCTTC. It is translated as CAWSVVGVLNSGRVDEQFF. The chain combines TRBV30 with TRBJ2-1, with D maybe TRBD2 (6 bases). CDR3 size: 19 residues. Germline lookup yields CDR1 GTSNPN and CDR2 SVGIG (reference sequence). Trimming removed 0 bases at V and 8 bases at J, with 29 bases between.

J is TRBJ2-1 and V is TRBV5-4; 8 bases are shared with TRBD2. The V and J ends lost 4 bases and 5 bases, in that order; junction bases with no gene match: 11. Germline V gene sequence: CDR1 SGHNT, CDR2 YYREEE (reference sequence). The CDR3 loop spans 16 amino acids. Here the CDR3 DNA reads TGTGCCAGCAGCCCCACAGCGGGAGTTGGGGACAATGAGCAGTTCTTC. Translating it yields CASSPTAGVGDNEQFF. Variable domain in full (rest from reference TRBV5-4 and TRBJ2-1): ETGVTQSPTHLIKTRGQQVTLRCSSQSGHNTVSWYQQALGQGPQFIFQYYREEENGRGNFPPRFSGLQFPNYSSELNVNALELDDSALYLCASSPTAGVGDNEQFFGPGTRLTVL.

This sequence joins TRBV5-8 and TRBJ2-3; 10 nucleotides agree with TRBD1. The ends lost 4 bases at V and 2 bases at J; junction bases unmatched: 10. The germline CDR1 and CDR2 sequences are SGHTS and YDEGEE. This CDR3 has 17 residues. The CDR3 coding sequence is TGTGCCAGCAGCCCTTTCGGACAGGGGGTTGTCACAGATACGCAGTATTTT. It translates to CASSPFGQGVVTDTQYF.

The rearrangement joins TRBV10-3 to TRBJ2-7; no clear D. The length of the CDR3 is 12 residues. V was clipped by 2 bases and J by 4 bases, with 6 bases between them. Germline V CDR1 and CDR2: ENHRY, SYGVKD. This CDR3 is CAISETYYEQYF. CDR3 DNA sequence: TGTGCCATCAGTGAGACTTATTACGAGCAGTACTTC.

The V and J genes are TRBV11-3 and TRBJ2-1, with D maybe TRBD2 (7 bases). The V end was cut by 5 bases, the J end by 8 bases, with 16 bases between. The CDR3 spans 14 residues. The germline V gene has CDR1 SGHNT and CDR2 YENEEA. The CDR3 sequence: CASSGGGGRHEQFF. CDR3 nucleotides: TGTGCCAGCAGCGGGGGCGGCGGGAGACATGAGCAGTTCTTC.